The clone carrying this T cell receptor (beta chain) was observed a handful of times. Its antigen is not identified. The data originate from a study of identical twins. Findings of the study overall: For cord blood, abundant beta clonotypes had fewer insertions, unlike memory repertoires, which showed none.

Per germline, CDR1 SQVTM and CDR2 ANQGSEA. Trimming removed 3 bases at V and 3 bases at J, with 14 bases between. CDR3 length: 14 amino acids. A universal primer binding site was introduced by template switching. The final cDNA contained unique molecular identifiers. TCRdb reprocessed the 5' RACE reads via MiXCR and lists one record per CDR3 protein. This repertoire shows over 200,000 distinct CDR3 sequences, roughly a tenth found once; its top ten account for 4.5% to 5.5%. The V call is TRBV29-1, the J call TRBJ1-1; perhaps TRBD1 as D (5 bases). The TCR sequence derives from a woman younger than 35 in good health. Sequences were obtained from memory (CD45RO+) T cells sorted from blood. This chain's CDR3 is CSVDMSGGDTEAFF. For the CDR3, the DNA is TGCAGCGTTGACATGTCCGGGGGTGACACTGAAGCTTTCTTT.